This T cell receptor (beta chain) was obtained from a study of breast tumors, draining lymph nodes, adjacent tissues. By proportion, this clonotype is medium-sized (0.01 to 0.1%). Its antigen is unknown. TCRdb ran MiXCR on the multiplex PCR reads and lists one entry per CDR3 protein. The sample lists around 15,000 distinct CDR3 sequences, around half seen once, with 15% to 20% in the top ten. Study-wide results and limits: The data were judged consistent with most tumor T cells coming from lymph node and expanding in tumor. That most tumor T cells come from lymph nodes remained unproven. Luminal-like breast cancer showed significantly higher tumor–nontumor repertoire similarity than basal-like. Tumors had less TCR diversity than lymph nodes, more than nontumor tissue.

This clonotype was obtained from a female donor with breast cancer. Some clones in this sample may be carry-over from other donors' samples. Sequencing used tumor-adjacent breast tissue.

In DNA form, the CDR3 reads TGCGCCAGCAGCCAAGATGCGGGGGCGCGTTCACCCCTCCACTTT. It encodes CASSQDAGARSPLHF. This chain connects TRBV4-1 to TRBJ1-6; TRBD1 might be the D (6 bases). CDR1 and CDR2 from the germline V gene are MGHRA and YSYEKL. V was trimmed by 0 bases and J by 9 bases, leaving 12 bases between them. The CDR3 length is 15 residues.